The present entry profiles one T cell receptor beta chain with its context. This clonotype was seen more than once but under ten times. Its antigen specificity is not known. Nothing much larger sits one base from this clone, and base qualities are not available. Measured from the cysteine to the phenylalanine, the CDR3 is 15 residues long. The entry retains the CDR3 DNA only, 45 bases that are in frame from base 1. Cut back by 1 base and 2 bases, the V and J ends lie 9 bases apart. The germline V gene encodes CDR1 SGHVS and CDR2 FNYEAQ. The data derive from a study of T-cell reconstitution after alpha-beta-depleted transplantation in children (dated by TCRdb to 2016 to 2017). Concerning the study at large: The study quantitatively tracked T-cell immune reconstitution after TCRalphabeta/CD19-depleted allogeneic hematopoietic cell transplantation in children using TCR repertoire profiling.

The protocol used for the library was PCR. Sequenced on an Illumina HiSeq 2500. TCR library preparation used molecular barcoding, with unique molecular identifiers applied to normalize quantification of the TCRbeta repertoire. TCRdb trimmed the raw reads at Q25, called clones with MiXCR and kept productive beta chains. Each record represents a unique CDR3 protein, reported with the most common genes and DNA among its rows. The sample table records 450,000 to 500,000 distinct CDR3 sequences; approximately 12% of these occur just once. Jointly, the top ten make up around 5.8% of the sample. This TCR was recovered from a human donor who donated a stem cell graft to a child with combined immunodeficiency. The sequencing here drew on PBMCs from the stem cell graft donor, taken from the stem cell graft. The chain is assembled from TRBV7-6 and TRBJ2-1, with the D assignment possibly TRBD1 or TRBD2, given 5 matching bases for each. The nucleotide sequence reads TGTGCCAGCAGCTTAGTAGAGGGGCCCTACAATGAGCAGTTCTTC. This encodes CASSLVEGPYNEQFF.